The T cell receptor (beta chain) described here comes from a study of CD8 T cells in ankylosing spondylitis. There are a few counts of this clonotype. As yet, its antigen is unknown. Each CDR3 protein is one row after TCRdb ran MiXCR on the 5' RACE reads. The table lists a few hundred thousand distinct CDR3 sequences, approximately 7.4% of them singletons. General study points: Clones that were linked to disease were CD8+ and were relatively rare in peripheral blood. It appeared that ankylosing spondylitis blood was characterized by a TCR beta motif of seven or eight highly homologous variants.

Trimming stripped 1 base from V and 0 bases from J, with 10 bases between. Germline V lookup: CDR1 SGHTA, CDR2 FQGNSA. The CDR3 loop spans 15 amino acids. This chain links TRBV7-2 with TRBJ2-7; possibly TRBD1 for D (5 bases). This receptor was obtained from a male donor with ankylosing spondylitis. The sample was blood, either unsorted or a sorted T cell fraction (not recorded which). The CDR3 is CASSLVQGASYEQYF. CDR3 DNA: TGTGCCAGCAGCTTAGTGCAGGGCGCCTCCTACGAGCAGTACTTC.